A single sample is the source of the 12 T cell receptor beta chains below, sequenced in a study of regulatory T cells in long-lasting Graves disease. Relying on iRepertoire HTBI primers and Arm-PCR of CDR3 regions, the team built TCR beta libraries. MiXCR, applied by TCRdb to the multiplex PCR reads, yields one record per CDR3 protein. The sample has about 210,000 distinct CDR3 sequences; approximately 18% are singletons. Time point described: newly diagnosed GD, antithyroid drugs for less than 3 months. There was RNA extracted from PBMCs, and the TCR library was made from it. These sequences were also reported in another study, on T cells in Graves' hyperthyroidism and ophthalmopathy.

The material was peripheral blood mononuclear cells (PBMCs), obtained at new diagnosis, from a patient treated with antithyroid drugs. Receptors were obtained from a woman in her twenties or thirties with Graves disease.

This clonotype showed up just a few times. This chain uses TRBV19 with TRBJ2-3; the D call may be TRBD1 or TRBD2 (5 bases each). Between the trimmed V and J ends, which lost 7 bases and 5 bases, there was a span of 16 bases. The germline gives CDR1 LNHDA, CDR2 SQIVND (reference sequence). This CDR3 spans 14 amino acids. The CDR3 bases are TGTGCCAGTAACCTCCCGGGGCGCGGAGATACGCAGTATTTT. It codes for CASNLPGRGDTQYF.

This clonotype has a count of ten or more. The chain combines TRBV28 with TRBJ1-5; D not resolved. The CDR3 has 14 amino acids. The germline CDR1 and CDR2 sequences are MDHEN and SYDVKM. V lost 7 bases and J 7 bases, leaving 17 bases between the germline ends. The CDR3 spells CASTPAGNGQPQHF. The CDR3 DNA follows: TGTGCCAGCACCCCGGCGGGGAATGGCCAGCCCCAGCATTTT.

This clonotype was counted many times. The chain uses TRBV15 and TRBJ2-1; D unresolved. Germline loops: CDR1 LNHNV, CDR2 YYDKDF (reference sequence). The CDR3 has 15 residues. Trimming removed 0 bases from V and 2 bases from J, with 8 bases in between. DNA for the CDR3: TGTGCCACCAGCAGAGATAGAAACACCTACAATGAGCAGTTCTTC. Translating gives CATSRDRNTYNEQFF.

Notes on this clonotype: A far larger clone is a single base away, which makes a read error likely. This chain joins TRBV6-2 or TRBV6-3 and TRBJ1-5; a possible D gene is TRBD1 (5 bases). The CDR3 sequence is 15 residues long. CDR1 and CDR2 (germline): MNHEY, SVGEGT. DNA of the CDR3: TGTGCCGGCAGTTCCGGGACGGGCAAAAATCAGCCCCAGCATTTT. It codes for CAGSSGTGKNQPQHF.

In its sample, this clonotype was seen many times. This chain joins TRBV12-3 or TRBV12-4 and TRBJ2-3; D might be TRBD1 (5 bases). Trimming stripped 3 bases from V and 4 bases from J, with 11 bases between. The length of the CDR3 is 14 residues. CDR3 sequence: CASSFQGLSDTQYF. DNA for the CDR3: TGTGCCAGCAGTTTTCAGGGTCTTTCAGATACGCAGTATTTT.

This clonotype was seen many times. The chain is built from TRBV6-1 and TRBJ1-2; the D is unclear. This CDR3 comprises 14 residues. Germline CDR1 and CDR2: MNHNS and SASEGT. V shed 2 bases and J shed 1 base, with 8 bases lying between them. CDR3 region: CASSEYRSNYGYTF. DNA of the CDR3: TGTGCCAGCAGTGAATACAGAAGTAACTATGGCTACACCTTC.

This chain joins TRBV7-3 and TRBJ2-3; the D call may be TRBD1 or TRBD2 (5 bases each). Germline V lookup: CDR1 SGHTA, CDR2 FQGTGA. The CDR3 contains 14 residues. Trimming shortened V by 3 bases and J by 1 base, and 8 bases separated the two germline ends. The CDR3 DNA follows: TGTGCCAGCAGCTTTTCGGGGCGCACAGATACGCAGTATTTT. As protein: CASSFSGRTDTQYF.

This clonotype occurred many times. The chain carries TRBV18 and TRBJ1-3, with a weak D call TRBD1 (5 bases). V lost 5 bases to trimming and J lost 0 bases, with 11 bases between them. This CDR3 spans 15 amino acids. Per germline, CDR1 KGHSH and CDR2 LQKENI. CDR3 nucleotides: TGTGCCAGCTCATCGGGACGGATCTCTGGAAACACCATATATTTT. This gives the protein CASSSGRISGNTIYF.

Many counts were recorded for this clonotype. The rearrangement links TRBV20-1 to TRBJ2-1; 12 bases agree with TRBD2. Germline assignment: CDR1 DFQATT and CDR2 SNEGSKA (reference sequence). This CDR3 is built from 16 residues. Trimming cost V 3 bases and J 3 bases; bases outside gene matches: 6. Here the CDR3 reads CSARLLAGGIYNEQFF. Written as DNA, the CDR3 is TGCAGTGCTAGGTTACTAGCGGGAGGAATCTACAATGAGCAGTTCTTC.

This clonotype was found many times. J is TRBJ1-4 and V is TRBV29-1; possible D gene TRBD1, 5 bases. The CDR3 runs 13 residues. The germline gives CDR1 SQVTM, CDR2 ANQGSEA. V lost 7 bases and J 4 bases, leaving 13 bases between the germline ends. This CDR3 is CSGTGPRNEKLFF. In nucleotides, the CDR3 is TGCAGCGGCACGGGACCCCGTAATGAAAAACTGTTTTTT.

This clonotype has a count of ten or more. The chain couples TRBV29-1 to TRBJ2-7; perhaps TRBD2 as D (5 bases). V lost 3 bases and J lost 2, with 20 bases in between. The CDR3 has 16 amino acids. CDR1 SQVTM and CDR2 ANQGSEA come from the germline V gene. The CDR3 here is CSVEALGGKATYEQYF. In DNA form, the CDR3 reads TGCAGCGTTGAGGCCCTAGGAGGAAAAGCTACCTACGAGCAGTACTTC.

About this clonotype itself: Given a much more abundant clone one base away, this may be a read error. This chain's CDR3 is CSVEGGPAGGYTF. Here the CDR3 DNA reads TGCAGCGTTGAAGGGGGCCCGGCTGGTGGCTACACCTTC. The chain uses TRBV29-1 and TRBJ1-2; a possible D gene is TRBD1 (5 bases). Germline CDR1 and CDR2: SQVTM and ANQGSEA. There are 13 residues in the CDR3. V lost 1 base and J 7 bases, leaving 13 bases between the germline ends.